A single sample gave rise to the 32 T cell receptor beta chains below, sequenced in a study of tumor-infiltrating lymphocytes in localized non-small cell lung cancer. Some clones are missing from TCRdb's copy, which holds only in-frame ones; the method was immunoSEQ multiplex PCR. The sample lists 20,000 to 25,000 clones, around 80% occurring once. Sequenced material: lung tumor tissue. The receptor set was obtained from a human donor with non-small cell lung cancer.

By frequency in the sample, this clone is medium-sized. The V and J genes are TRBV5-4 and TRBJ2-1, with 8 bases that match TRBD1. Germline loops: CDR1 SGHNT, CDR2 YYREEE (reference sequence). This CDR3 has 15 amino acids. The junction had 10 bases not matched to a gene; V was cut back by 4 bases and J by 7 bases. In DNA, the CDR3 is TGTGCCAGCAGCGCGAGCAGGGGGCAAGTTAATGAGCAGTTCTTC. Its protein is CASSASRGQVNEQFF.

CDR3 protein: CASSPSGILNEQYF. CDR3 nucleotide sequence: TGTGCCAGCAGCCCTAGCGGGATTTTGAACGAGCAGTACTTC. This chain joins TRBV7-2 and TRBJ2-7, with TRBD2 matching 9 bases. Germline V gives CDR1 SGHTA, CDR2 FQGNSA. This CDR3 has 14 amino acids. V gave up 5 bases and J gave up 5 bases; unmatched junction bases: 7.

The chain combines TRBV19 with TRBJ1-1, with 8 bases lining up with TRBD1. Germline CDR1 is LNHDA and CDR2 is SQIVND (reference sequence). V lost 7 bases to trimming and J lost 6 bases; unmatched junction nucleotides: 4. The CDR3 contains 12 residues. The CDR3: CASNYRGAEAFF. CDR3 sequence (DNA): TGTGCCAGTAACTACAGGGGGGCTGAAGCTTTCTTT.

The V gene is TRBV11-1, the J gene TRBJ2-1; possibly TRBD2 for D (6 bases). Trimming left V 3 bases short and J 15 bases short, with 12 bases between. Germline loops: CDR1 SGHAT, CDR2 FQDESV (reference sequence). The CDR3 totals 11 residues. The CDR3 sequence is CASSLEGRPFF. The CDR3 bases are TGTGCCAGCAGCTTGGAGGGGAGACCGTTCTTC.

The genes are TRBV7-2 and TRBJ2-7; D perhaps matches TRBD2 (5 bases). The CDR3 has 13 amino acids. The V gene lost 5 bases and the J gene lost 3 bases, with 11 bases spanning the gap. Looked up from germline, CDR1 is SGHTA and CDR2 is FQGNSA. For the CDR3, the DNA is TGTGCCAGCAGCCGAAGCGGAAACTACGAGCAGTACTTC. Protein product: CASSRSGNYEQYF.

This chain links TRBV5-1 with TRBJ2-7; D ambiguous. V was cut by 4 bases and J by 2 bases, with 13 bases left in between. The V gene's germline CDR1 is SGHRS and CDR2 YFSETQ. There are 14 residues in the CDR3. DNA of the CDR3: TGCGCCAGCAGCCTGTTGGTGGATACCTACGAGCAGTACTTC. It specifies CASSLLVDTYEQYF.

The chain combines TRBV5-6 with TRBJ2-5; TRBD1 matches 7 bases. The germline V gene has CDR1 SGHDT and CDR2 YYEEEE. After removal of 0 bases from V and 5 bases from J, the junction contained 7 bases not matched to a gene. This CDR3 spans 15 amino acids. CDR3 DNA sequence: TGTGCCAGCAGCTTGGCGAGGGGGCTGGGGGAGACCCAGTACTTC. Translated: CASSLARGLGETQYF.

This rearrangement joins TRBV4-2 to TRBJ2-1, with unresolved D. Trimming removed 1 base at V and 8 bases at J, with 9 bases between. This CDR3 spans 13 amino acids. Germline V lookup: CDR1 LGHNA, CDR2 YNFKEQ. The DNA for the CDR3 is TGTGCCAGCAGCCAAGGCCTCATGGATGAGCAGTTCTTC. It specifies CASSQGLMDEQFF.

The CDR3 nucleotides are TGTGCCAGCAGCCCAGTGGGGGGACCGAACACCGGGGAGCTGTTTTTT. Its translation: CASSPVGGPNTGELFF. The genes are TRBV11-3 and TRBJ2-2; D might be TRBD2 (6 bases). The V end was cut by 5 bases, the J end by 0 bases, with 13 bases between. The CDR3 is 16 amino acids. Germline-derived CDR1 and CDR2 are SGHNT and YENEEA.

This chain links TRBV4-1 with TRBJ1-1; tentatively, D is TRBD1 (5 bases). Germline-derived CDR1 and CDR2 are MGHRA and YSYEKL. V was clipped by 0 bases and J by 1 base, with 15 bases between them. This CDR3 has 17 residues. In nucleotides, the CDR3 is TGCGCCAGCAGCCAAGAGGGGGATGGAGGGAAGAACACTGAAGCTTTCTTT. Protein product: CASSQEGDGGKNTEAFF.

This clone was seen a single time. The CDR3 sequence is CASSNGLAGTDTQYF. The CDR3 nucleotides are TGTGCCAGCAGTAACGGACTAGCGGGCACAGATACGCAGTATTTT. The chain is built from TRBV2 and TRBJ2-3; the match to TRBD2 covers 10 bases. Germline V gene lookup returns CDR1 SNHLY and CDR2 FYNNEI. The V and J ends lost 5 bases and 1 base, in that order; junction bases with no gene match: 3. The CDR3 contains 15 residues.

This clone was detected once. This chain's CDR3 is CASSIDISYEQYF. The CDR3 coding sequence is TGTGCCAGTAGTATAGACATCTCCTACGAGCAGTACTTC. V and J are TRBV19 and TRBJ2-7; no definite D call. Germline CDR1 is LNHDA and CDR2 is SQIVND (reference sequence). V gave up 0 bases and J gave up 0 bases, with 3 bases separating them. The CDR3 totals 13 residues.

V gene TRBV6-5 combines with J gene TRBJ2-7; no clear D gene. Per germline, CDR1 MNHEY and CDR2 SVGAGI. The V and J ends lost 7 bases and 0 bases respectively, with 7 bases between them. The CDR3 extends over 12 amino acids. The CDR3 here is CASKKGSYEQYF. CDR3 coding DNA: TGTGCCAGCAAGAAAGGCTCCTACGAGCAGTACTTC.

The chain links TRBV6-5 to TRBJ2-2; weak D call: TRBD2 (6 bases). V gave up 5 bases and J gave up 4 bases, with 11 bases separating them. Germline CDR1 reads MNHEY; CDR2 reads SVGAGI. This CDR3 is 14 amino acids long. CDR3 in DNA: TGTGCCAGCAGTCGGGGGATTTCCACCGGGGAGCTGTTTTTT. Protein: CASSRGISTGELFF.

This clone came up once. CDR3 DNA sequence: TGTGCCAGCACCCCGCCGGGAATCTACGAGCAGTACTTC. Translated, it gives CASTPPGIYEQYF. The rearrangement joins TRBV7-2 to TRBJ2-7, with D possibly TRBD2 on 5 matching bases. The CDR3 has 13 amino acids. In germline, CDR1 is SGHTA, CDR2 FQGNSA. Trimming left V 7 bases short and J 3 bases short, with 13 bases between.

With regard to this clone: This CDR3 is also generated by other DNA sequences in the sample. CDR3 sequence reads: CASSPRTGGDTEAFF. The DNA of the CDR3 is TGTGCCAGCAGTCCCCGGACAGGAGGAGACACTGAAGCTTTCTTT. The chain employs TRBV27 and TRBJ1-1; TRBD1 aligns across 7 bases. Germline V gives CDR1 MNHEY, CDR2 SMNVEV (reference sequence). The CDR3 has 15 residues. J lost 3 bases, V lost 5 bases, and 9 bases had no gene match.

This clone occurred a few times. The CDR3 protein is CASSIGGGGNQPQHF. CDR3 DNA sequence: TGTGCCAGTAGTATAGGGGGAGGCGGCAATCAGCCCCAGCATTTT. The rearrangement uses TRBV19 and TRBJ1-5; D unclear. The V gene lost 1 base and the J gene lost 2 bases, with 9 bases spanning the gap. This CDR3 region has 15 residues. The germline gives CDR1 LNHDA, CDR2 SQIVND (reference sequence).

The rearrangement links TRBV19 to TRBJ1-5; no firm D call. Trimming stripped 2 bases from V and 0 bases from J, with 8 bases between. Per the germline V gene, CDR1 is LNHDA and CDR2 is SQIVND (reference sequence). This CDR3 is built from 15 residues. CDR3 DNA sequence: TGTGCCAGTAGTATAAACACTAATAGCAATCAGCCCCAGCATTTT. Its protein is CASSINTNSNQPQHF.

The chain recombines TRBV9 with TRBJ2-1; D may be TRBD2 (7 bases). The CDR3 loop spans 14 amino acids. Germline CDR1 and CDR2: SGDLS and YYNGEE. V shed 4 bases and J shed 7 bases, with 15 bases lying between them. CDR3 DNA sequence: TGTGCCAGCAGCTATGGGGGGGCGGGAAATGAGCAGTTCTTC. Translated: CASSYGGAGNEQFF.

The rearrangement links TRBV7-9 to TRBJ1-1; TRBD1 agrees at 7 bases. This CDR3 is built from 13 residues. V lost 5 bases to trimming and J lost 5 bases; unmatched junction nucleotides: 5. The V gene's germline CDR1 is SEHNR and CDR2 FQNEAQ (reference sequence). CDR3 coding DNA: TGTGCCAGCAGCGAATACAGGGGAACTGAAGCTTTCTTT. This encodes CASSEYRGTEAFF.

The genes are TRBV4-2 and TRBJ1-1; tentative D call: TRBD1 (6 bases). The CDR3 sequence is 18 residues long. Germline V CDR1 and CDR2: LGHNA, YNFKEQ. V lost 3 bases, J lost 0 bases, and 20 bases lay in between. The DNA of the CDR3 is TGTGCCAGCAGCCACCAGCAAACCTGGGGGGCAATGAACACTGAAGCTTTCTTT. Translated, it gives CASSHQQTWGAMNTEAFF.

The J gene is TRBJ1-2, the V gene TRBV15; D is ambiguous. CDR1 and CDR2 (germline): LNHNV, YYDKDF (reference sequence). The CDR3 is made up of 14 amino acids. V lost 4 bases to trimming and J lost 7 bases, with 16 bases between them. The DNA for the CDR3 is TGTGCCACCAGCACCTCAGGAGGGTATGGTGGCTACACCTTC. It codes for CATSTSGGYGGYTF.

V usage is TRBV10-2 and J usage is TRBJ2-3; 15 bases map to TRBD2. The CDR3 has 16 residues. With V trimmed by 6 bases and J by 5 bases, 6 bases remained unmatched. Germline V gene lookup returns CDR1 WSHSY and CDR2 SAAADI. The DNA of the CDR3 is TGCGCCAGCAGGGGGACTAGCGGGAGGTTTGGAGATACGCAGTATTTT. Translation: CASRGTSGRFGDTQYF.

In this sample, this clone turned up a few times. Here the CDR3 DNA reads TGTGCCAGTAGTATAAGGCTAGCGGGAGGGGGAGATGAGCAGTTCTTC. It translates to CASSIRLAGGGDEQFF. The chain employs TRBV19 and TRBJ2-1, with 12 bases aligning to TRBD2. Germline lookup yields CDR1 LNHDA and CDR2 SQIVND (reference sequence). The length of the CDR3 is 16 residues. J gave up 8 bases and V 2 bases, and 7 bases lay outside the gene matches.

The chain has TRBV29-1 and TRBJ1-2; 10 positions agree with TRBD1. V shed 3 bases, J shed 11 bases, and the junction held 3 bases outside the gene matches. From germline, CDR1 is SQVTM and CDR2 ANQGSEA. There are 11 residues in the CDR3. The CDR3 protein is CSVDRGQGYTF. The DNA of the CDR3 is TGCAGCGTTGACCGGGGACAGGGGTACACCTTC.

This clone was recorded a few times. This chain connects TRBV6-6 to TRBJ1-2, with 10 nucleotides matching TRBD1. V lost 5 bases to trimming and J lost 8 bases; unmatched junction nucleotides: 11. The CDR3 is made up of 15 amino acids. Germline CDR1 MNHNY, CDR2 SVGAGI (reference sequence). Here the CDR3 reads CASSDTGTGAFGYTF. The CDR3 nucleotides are TGTGCCAGCAGTGACACCGGGACAGGGGCGTTCGGCTACACCTTC.

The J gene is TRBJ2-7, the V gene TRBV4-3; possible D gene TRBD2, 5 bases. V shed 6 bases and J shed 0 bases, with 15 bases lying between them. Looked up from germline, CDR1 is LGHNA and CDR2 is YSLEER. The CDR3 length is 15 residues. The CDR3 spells CASSLRSGSSYEQYF. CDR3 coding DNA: TGCGCCAGCAGTTTGAGAAGCGGCAGCTCCTACGAGCAGTACTTC.

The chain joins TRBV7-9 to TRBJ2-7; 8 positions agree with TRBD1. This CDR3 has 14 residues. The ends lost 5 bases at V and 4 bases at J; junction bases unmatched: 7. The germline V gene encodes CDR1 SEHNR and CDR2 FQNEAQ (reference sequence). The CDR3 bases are TGTGCCAGCAGCAAGCAGGGGGCAATTTACGAGCAGTACTTC. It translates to CASSKQGAIYEQYF. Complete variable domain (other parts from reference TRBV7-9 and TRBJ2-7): DTGVSQNPRHKITKRGQNVTFRCDPISEHNRLYWYRQTLGQGPEFLTYFQNEAQLEKSRLLSDRFSAERPKGSFSTLEIQRTEQGDSAMYLCASSKQGAIYEQYFGPGTRLTVT.

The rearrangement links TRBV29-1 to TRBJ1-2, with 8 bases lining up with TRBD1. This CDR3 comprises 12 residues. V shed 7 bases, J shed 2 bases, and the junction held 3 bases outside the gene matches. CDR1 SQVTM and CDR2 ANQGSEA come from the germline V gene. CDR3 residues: CSGTGGNYGYTF. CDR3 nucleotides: TGCAGCGGAACAGGGGGAAACTATGGCTACACCTTC. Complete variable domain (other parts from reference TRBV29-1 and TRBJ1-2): SAVISQKPSRDICQRGTSLTIQCQVDSQVTMMFWYRQQPGQSLTLIATANQGSEATYESGFVIDKFPISRPNLTFSTLTVSNMSPEDSSIYLCSGTGGNYGYTFGSGTRLTVV.

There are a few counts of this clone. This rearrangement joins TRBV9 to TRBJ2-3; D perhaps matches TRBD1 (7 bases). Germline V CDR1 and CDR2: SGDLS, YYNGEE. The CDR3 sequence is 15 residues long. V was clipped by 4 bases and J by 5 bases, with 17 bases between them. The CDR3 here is CASSPGGLDVDTQYF. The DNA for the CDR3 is TGTGCCAGCAGCCCAGGGGGGCTAGACGTAGATACGCAGTATTTT.

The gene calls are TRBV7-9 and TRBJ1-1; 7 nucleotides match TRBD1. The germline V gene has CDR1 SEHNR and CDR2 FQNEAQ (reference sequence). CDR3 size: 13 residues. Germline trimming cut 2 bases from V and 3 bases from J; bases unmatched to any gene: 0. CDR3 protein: CASSLQGDTEAFF. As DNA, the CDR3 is TGTGCCAGCAGCTTACAGGGGGACACTGAAGCTTTCTTT. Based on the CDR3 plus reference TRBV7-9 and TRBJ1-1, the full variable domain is DTGVSQNPRHKITKRGQNVTFRCDPISEHNRLYWYRQTLGQGPEFLTYFQNEAQLEKSRLLSDRFSAERPKGSFSTLEIQRTEQGDSAMYLCASSLQGDTEAFFGQGTRLTVV.

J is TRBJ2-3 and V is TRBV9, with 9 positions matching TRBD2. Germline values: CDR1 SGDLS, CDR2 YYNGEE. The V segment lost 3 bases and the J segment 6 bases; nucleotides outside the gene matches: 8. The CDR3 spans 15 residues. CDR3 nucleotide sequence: TGTGCCAGCAGCGCCGCGGCTAGCGGGATGGATACGCAGTATTTT. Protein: CASSAAASGMDTQYF.